Presented here are 3 T cell receptor beta chains from one specimen sequenced in a study of cytotoxic CD8 clonotypes in ibrutinib-treated CLL. Assay used: immunoSEQ multiplex PCR; TCRdb lists only in-frame clones, some missing. The sample consists of under 200,000 clones, about four fifths of them appearing once. Source: PBMCs, taken after 24 months of ibrutinib treatment. These receptors came from a human donor with chronic lymphocytic leukemia.

The rearrangement uses TRBV4-3 and TRBJ1-2; D is perhaps TRBD1 (5 bases). With 2 bases removed from V and 8 bases from J, the gap between germline ends came to 15 bases. This CDR3 region has 14 residues. Germline values: CDR1 LGHNA, CDR2 YSLEER. CDR3 sequence: CASSQQGAGLGYTF. The CDR3 DNA reads TGCGCCAGCAGCCAACAAGGGGCGGGTCTCGGCTACACCTTC.

V and J are TRBV5-1 and TRBJ2-2; tentatively, D is TRBD1 (6 bases). CDR3 length: 17 residues. Germline V gene sequence: CDR1 SGHRS, CDR2 YFSETQ. The ends were cut back, 0 bases at V and 0 bases at J, with 12 bases in the middle. The CDR3 DNA is TGCGCCAGCAGCTTGGCTCGGAACAGGGCGAACACCGGGGAGCTGTTTTTT. Protein: CASSLARNRANTGELFF.

This chain links TRBV30 with TRBJ1-1; D remains unclear. The V end lost 0 bases, the J end lost 11 bases, and 16 bases lay between the germline ends. Germline lookup yields CDR1 GTSNPN and CDR2 SVGIG (reference sequence). This CDR3 is 13 amino acids long. CDR3 protein: CAWSVSWEGRAFF. The CDR3 DNA sequence: TGTGCCTGGAGTGTTAGTTGGGAGGGTAGGGCTTTCTTT.